These T cell receptor beta chains were read from a single sample in a study of T cell changes during pregnancy in multiple sclerosis. Here immunoSEQ multiplex PCR was the method, and the copy in TCRdb shows in-frame clones only, minus some. The repertoire holds 45,000 or so clones, about 96% seen once, with 0.75% to 0.9% in the top ten. This sample comprised peripheral blood, obtained in the second trimester of pregnancy. These receptors were taken from a female donor with multiple sclerosis, enrolled in a pregnancy study. The CDR3 runs from the conserved cysteine through the conserved F or W. The D gene is left open where the match is weak. The size entry is marked missing in some rows and otherwise reads once, few, many or a size class.

j_call: TRBJ1-3
d_call: NA
v_call: TRBV11-3
clone_size: NA
cdr3_aa: CASSKGGDTIYF
cdr3_nt: TGTGCCAGCAGCAAAGGCGGAGACACCATATATTTT

j_call: TRBJ1-1
d_call: TRBD1
v_call: TRBV7-9
clone_size: NA
cdr3_aa: CASRPNRGYTEAFF
cdr3_nt: TGTGCCAGCAGGCCTAACAGGGGATACACTGAAGCTTTCTTT

j_call: TRBJ1-1
d_call: TRBD1
v_call: TRBV4-1
clone_size: NA
cdr3_aa: CASSQTGQVNTEAFF
cdr3_nt: TGCGCCAGCAGCCAAACGGGACAGGTGAACACTGAAGCTTTCTTT

j_call: TRBJ1-5
d_call: NA
v_call: TRBV6-5
clone_size: once
cdr3_aa: CASSSGGGHSNQPQHF
cdr3_nt: TGTGCCAGCAGTTCCGGCGGGGGACATAGCAATCAGCCCCAGCATTTT

j_call: TRBJ2-1
d_call: TRBD2
v_call: TRBV27
clone_size: NA
cdr3_aa: CASSSGTSGQDEQFF
cdr3_nt: TGTGCCAGCAGTTCCGGGACTAGCGGCCAGGATGAGCAGTTCTTC

j_call: TRBJ2-5
d_call: TRBD2
v_call: TRBV5-4
clone_size: NA
cdr3_aa: CASSRLAGGETQYF
cdr3_nt: TGTGCCAGCAGCCGACTAGCGGGAGGAGAGACCCAGTACTTC

j_call: TRBJ2-5
d_call: NA
v_call: TRBV27
clone_size: NA
cdr3_aa: CASRGARYPLWVPQETQYF
cdr3_nt: TGTGCCAGCAGGGGGGCCCGCTACCCCTTATGGGTGCCCCAAGAGACCCAGTACTTC

j_call: TRBJ2-5
d_call: NA
v_call: TRBV2
clone_size: once
cdr3_aa: CAGGPLREETQYF
cdr3_nt: TGTGCCGGCGGACCGCTGCGGGAAGAGACCCAGTACTTC

j_call: TRBJ2-2
d_call: TRBD2
v_call: TRBV7-3
clone_size: NA
cdr3_aa: CASSPGGAGELFF
cdr3_nt: TGTGCCAGCAGCCCGGGAGGGGCCGGGGAGCTGTTTTTT

j_call: TRBJ2-4
d_call: NA
v_call: TRBV20-1
clone_size: NA
cdr3_aa: CSASGGNIQYF
cdr3_nt: TGCAGTGCTAGCGGGGGAAACATTCAGTACTTC

j_call: TRBJ2-7
d_call: TRBD1
v_call: TRBV6-1
clone_size: NA
cdr3_aa: CASSALPGQGNHEQYF
cdr3_nt: TGTGCCAGCAGTGCGCTCCCGGGACAGGGGAACCACGAGCAGTACTTC

j_call: TRBJ2-1
d_call: NA
v_call: TRBV7-7
clone_size: NA
cdr3_aa: CASSFGRSSYNEQFF
cdr3_nt: TGTGCCAGCAGCTTCGGCCGGAGCTCCTACAATGAGCAGTTCTTC

j_call: TRBJ1-1
d_call: TRBD1
v_call: TRBV10-2
clone_size: NA
cdr3_aa: CASSVKGADTEAFF
cdr3_nt: TGCGCCAGCAGTGTTAAGGGGGCGGACACTGAAGCTTTCTTT

j_call: TRBJ1-1
d_call: TRBD1
v_call: TRBV6-1
clone_size: NA
cdr3_aa: CASTSRQGYNTEAFF
cdr3_nt: TGTGCCAGCACCTCTAGACAGGGGTACAACACTGAAGCTTTCTTT

j_call: TRBJ2-3
d_call: TRBD2
v_call: TRBV18
clone_size: NA
cdr3_aa: CASSPRPHSPAGPLQYF
cdr3_nt: TGTGCCAGCTCTCCCCGGCCACATTCCCCAGCGGGGCCTCTCCAGTATTTT

j_call: TRBJ2-7
d_call: NA
v_call: TRBV30
clone_size: NA
cdr3_aa: CACKLATYEQYF
cdr3_nt: TGTGCCTGCAAACTAGCCACCTACGAGCAGTACTTC

j_call: TRBJ2-2
d_call: NA
v_call: TRBV19
clone_size: NA
cdr3_aa: CASSMEGALTGELFF
cdr3_nt: TGTGCCAGTAGTATGGAGGGGGCCCTCACCGGGGAGCTGTTTTTT

j_call: TRBJ2-1
d_call: NA
v_call: TRBV6-1
clone_size: NA
cdr3_aa: CAVPRSDSPYNEQFF
cdr3_nt: TGTGCCGTGCCGAGAAGCGACTCTCCCTACAATGAGCAGTTCTTC

j_call: TRBJ2-7
d_call: TRBD1
v_call: TRBV28
clone_size: NA
cdr3_aa: CASSGLPGQGRSYEQYF
cdr3_nt: TGTGCCAGCAGTGGACTTCCGGGACAGGGTAGATCCTACGAGCAGTACTTC

j_call: TRBJ1-1
d_call: NA
v_call: TRBV5-4
clone_size: NA
cdr3_aa: CASSPGWGSTEAFF
cdr3_nt: TGTGCCAGCAGCCCGGGGTGGGGAAGCACTGAAGCTTTCTTT

j_call: TRBJ2-1
d_call: TRBD2
v_call: TRBV11-2
clone_size: NA
cdr3_aa: CASSLGAGNYNEQFF
cdr3_nt: TGTGCCAGCAGCTTAGGAGCGGGGAACTACAATGAGCAGTTCTTC

j_call: TRBJ1-1
d_call: NA
v_call: TRBV6-1
clone_size: NA
cdr3_aa: CASNTRGLSTEAFF
cdr3_nt: TGTGCCAGCAACACGAGAGGTTTAAGCACTGAAGCTTTCTTT

j_call: TRBJ1-6
d_call: NA
v_call: TRBV10-3
clone_size: once
cdr3_aa: CAISDLQGVDSPLHF
cdr3_nt: TGTGCCATCAGTGACTTACAGGGTGTAGATTCACCCCTCCACTTT

j_call: TRBJ1-5
d_call: TRBD1
v_call: TRBV12-5
clone_size: NA
cdr3_aa: CASGLQLTADRDQPQHF
cdr3_nt: TGTGCTAGTGGTTTGCAGCTGACAGCGGACAGGGATCAGCCCCAGCATTTT

j_call: TRBJ1-6
d_call: NA
v_call: TRBV5-4
clone_size: NA
cdr3_aa: CARHRVWVPRSYNSPLHF
cdr3_nt: TGTGCCAGACACCGGGTTTGGGTTCCTCGCTCCTATAATTCACCCCTCCACTTT

j_call: TRBJ2-2
d_call: NA
v_call: TRBV6-5
clone_size: NA
cdr3_aa: CASSYSPGYSGELFF
cdr3_nt: TGTGCCAGCAGTTATTCCCCGGGGTATAGCGGGGAGCTGTTTTTT

j_call: TRBJ2-7
d_call: TRBD2
v_call: TRBV28
clone_size: NA
cdr3_aa: CASTLAGSYEQYF
cdr3_nt: TGTGCCAGCACACTAGCGGGGTCCTACGAGCAGTACTTC

j_call: TRBJ2-3
d_call: TRBD2
v_call: TRBV11-2
clone_size: NA
cdr3_aa: CASSLNWLAGDTQYF
cdr3_nt: TGTGCCAGCAGCTTAAATTGGCTAGCGGGAGATACGCAGTATTTT

j_call: TRBJ1-2
d_call: NA
v_call: TRBV10-3
clone_size: few
cdr3_aa: CAISEGGQIGGYTF
cdr3_nt: TGTGCCATCAGTGAGGGTGGACAAATAGGGGGCTACACCTTC

j_call: TRBJ1-1
d_call: NA
v_call: TRBV27
clone_size: NA
cdr3_aa: CASSLAGMNTEAFF
cdr3_nt: TGTGCCAGCAGTTTGGCCGGGATGAACACTGAAGCTTTCTTT

j_call: TRBJ2-7
d_call: TRBD2
v_call: TRBV7-2
clone_size: NA
cdr3_aa: CASSRTSGISYEQYF
cdr3_nt: TGTGCCAGCAGCCGGACTAGCGGGATCTCCTACGAGCAGTACTTC

j_call: TRBJ2-1
d_call: NA
v_call: TRBV27
clone_size: NA
cdr3_aa: CASSSGGPSYNEQFF
cdr3_nt: TGTGCCAGCAGTTCCGGGGGTCCTTCCTACAATGAGCAGTTCTTC

j_call: TRBJ1-6
d_call: NA
v_call: TRBV12-5
clone_size: NA
cdr3_aa: CASGLVPGSSSYNSPLHF
cdr3_nt: TGTGCTAGTGGTTTGGTACCAGGAAGTAGCTCCTATAATTCACCCCTCCACTTT

j_call: TRBJ1-5
d_call: NA
v_call: TRBV11-2
clone_size: NA
cdr3_aa: CASSLDGANQPQHF
cdr3_nt: TGTGCCAGCAGCTTAGATGGGGCCAATCAGCCCCAGCATTTT

j_call: TRBJ2-7
d_call: NA
v_call: TRBV5-1
clone_size: NA
cdr3_aa: CASSGGSVRDEQYF
cdr3_nt: TGCGCCAGCAGCGGAGGGAGTGTGAGGGACGAGCAGTACTTC

j_call: TRBJ2-2
d_call: NA
v_call: TRBV23-1
clone_size: NA
cdr3_aa: CASPEREFAGELFF
cdr3_nt: TGCGCCAGCCCGGAACGGGAGTTTGCCGGGGAGCTGTTTTTT

j_call: TRBJ1-1
d_call: NA
v_call: TRBV7-9
clone_size: NA
cdr3_aa: CASSLARASNTEAFF
cdr3_nt: TGTGCCAGCAGCTTAGCGCGGGCTTCGAACACTGAAGCTTTCTTT

j_call: TRBJ2-5
d_call: NA
v_call: TRBV7-3
clone_size: NA
cdr3_aa: CASSLTIIILGETQYF
cdr3_nt: TGTGCCAGCAGCTTAACGATCATCATACTCGGGGAGACCCAGTACTTC

j_call: TRBJ2-2
d_call: TRBD2
v_call: TRBV27
clone_size: NA
cdr3_aa: CASSLGGTHGELFF
cdr3_nt: TGTGCCAGCAGTTTGGGAGGGACGCACGGGGAGCTGTTTTTT

j_call: TRBJ1-4
d_call: NA
v_call: TRBV30
clone_size: NA
cdr3_aa: CAWSVQQGVPPRF
cdr3_nt: TGTGCCTGGAGTGTACAACAGGGAGTGCCCCCTCGTTTT

j_call: TRBJ1-4
d_call: TRBD1
v_call: TRBV2
clone_size: NA
cdr3_aa: CASSVEWGQPATNEKLFF
cdr3_nt: TGTGCCAGCAGTGTAGAGTGGGGACAGCCAGCAACTAATGAAAAACTGTTTTTT

j_call: TRBJ2-1
d_call: TRBD2
v_call: TRBV28
clone_size: NA
cdr3_aa: CASRGEGLADYNEQFF
cdr3_nt: TGTGCCAGCAGGGGGGAGGGACTAGCGGACTACAATGAGCAGTTCTTC

j_call: TRBJ2-5
d_call: TRBD2
v_call: TRBV19
clone_size: NA
cdr3_aa: CASSMGRGGMETQYF
cdr3_nt: TGTGCCAGTAGTATGGGACGGGGGGGTATGGAGACCCAGTACTTC